Shown below are 20 T cell receptor beta chains from a single sample sequenced in a study of glioma-infiltrating T cells. Using RNA template, CDR3s of TCR alpha and beta were amplified with iRepertoire arm-PCR. TCRdb passed the multiplex PCR reads through MiXCR, listing each CDR3 protein once. This table holds about 130,000 distinct CDR3 sequences, 24% found once. Sequencing was carried out using glioma tissue, nonneoplastic brain tissue, or PBMCs (not recorded which). These TCRs come from a human donor with low-grade glioma or glioblastoma, undergoing nonglioma brain surgery, or in good health (not recorded which).

V gene TRBV7-9 combines with J gene TRBJ1-5; D unclear. V was cut by 3 bases and J by 4 bases, with 7 bases left in between. Looked up from germline, CDR1 is SEHNR and CDR2 is FQNEAQ (reference sequence). The CDR3 has 13 residues. The CDR3 DNA reads TGTGCCAGCAGCTTCCAGGAGAATCAGCCCCAGCATTTT. Translated: CASSFQENQPQHF.

This clonotype has only a few counts. V and J are TRBV20-1 and TRBJ1-5, with 9 bases aligning to TRBD1. V was clipped by 2 bases and J by 5 bases; unmatched bases: 19. The CDR3 contains 19 residues. The germline gives CDR1 DFQATT, CDR2 SNEGSKA (reference sequence). CDR3 sequence reads: CSARTPPLHGDRVYQPQHF. The CDR3 DNA reads as TGCAGTGCTAGAACCCCCCCCCTTCACGGGGACAGGGTGTATCAGCCCCAGCATTTT.

Regarding this clonotype: Since a much larger clone is just one base distant, this may be a read error. J is TRBJ2-7 and V is TRBV6-1; D remains unclear. Trimming shortened V by 5 bases and J by 6 bases, and 14 bases separated the two germline ends. In germline, CDR1 is MNHNS, CDR2 SASEGT. The CDR3 is 13 amino acids. CDR3: CASSLIPACEQYV. CDR3 in DNA: TGTGCCAGCAGTTTGATCCCTGCCTGCGAGCAGTACGTC.

The chain carries TRBV7-9 and TRBJ1-1, with D possibly being TRBD1 (6 bases). This CDR3 spans 18 amino acids. The V end was cut by 4 bases, the J end by 1 base, with 22 bases between. Per germline, CDR1 SEHNR and CDR2 FQNEAQ (reference sequence). CDR3 coding DNA: TGTGCCAGCAGCTCACCGCCGACAGGAGGGGATCCGAACACTGAAGCTTTCTTT. Its protein is CASSSPPTGGDPNTEAFF.

The rearrangement links TRBV7-3 to TRBJ2-7; the match to TRBD1 covers 7 bases. Germline loops: CDR1 SGHTA, CDR2 FQGTGA. Losses at the gene ends were 5 bases for V and 10 bases for J; bases not matched to a gene: 11. The CDR3 contains 13 residues. The CDR3 DNA follows: TGTGCCAGCAGCCTACAGGGGTTGGAGACCCAGTACGTC. The encoded protein is CASSLQGLETQYV.

The chain is built from TRBV10-3 and TRBJ1-1; 8 bases map to TRBD1. With 3 bases clipped from V and 5 bases from J, the junction kept 8 bases outside the gene matches. Per germline, CDR1 ENHRY and CDR2 SYGVKD. This CDR3 comprises 15 residues. CDR3 amino acids: CAISDRGRGRTEAFF. As DNA, the CDR3 is TGTGCCATCAGTGATAGGGGCAGGGGGCGAACTGAAGCTTTCTTT.

This clonotype was counted many times. The rearrangement links TRBV20-1 to TRBJ1-1; D uncertain. CDR3 length equals 12 residues. Trimming pared 1 base from V and 1 base from J, leaving 4 bases between. The V gene's germline CDR1 is DFQATT and CDR2 SNEGSKA (reference sequence). CDR3 in amino acids: CSARGGNTEAFF. The CDR3 coding sequence is TGCAGTGCTAGAGGGGGGAACACTGAAGCTTTCTTT.

This clonotype was found many times. The chain uses TRBV20-1 and TRBJ2-3; TRBD1 might be the D (5 bases). The V end lost 6 bases, the J end lost 4 bases, and 14 bases lay between the germline ends. The CDR3 has 13 amino acids. Germline V CDR1 and CDR2: DFQATT, SNEGSKA (reference sequence). CDR3 region: CSATDLGPDTQYF. The CDR3 region has the DNA TGCAGTGCAACGGACCTGGGGCCAGATACGCAGTATTTT.

This chain links TRBV20-1 with TRBJ2-5; a possible D gene is TRBD1 (6 bases). This CDR3 comprises 13 residues. Germline values: CDR1 DFQATT, CDR2 SNEGSKA (reference sequence). Trimming removed 6 bases from V and 2 bases from J, with 13 bases in between. As DNA, the CDR3 is TGCAGTGCACCCAGGACAGCACAAGAGACCCAGTACTTC. Translation: CSAPRTAQETQYF.

The chain carries TRBV28 and TRBJ2-5; 8 bases match TRBD1. Germline loops: CDR1 MDHEN, CDR2 SYDVKM. With 3 bases clipped from V and 2 bases from J, the junction kept 8 bases outside the gene matches. This CDR3 spans 16 amino acids. The CDR3 protein is CASSFGPDRVQETQYF. DNA of the CDR3: TGTGCCAGCAGTTTCGGCCCGGACAGGGTTCAAGAGACCCAGTACTTC.

The chain combines TRBV7-9 with TRBJ2-6; D is unresolved. Per the germline V gene, CDR1 is SEHNR and CDR2 is FQNEAQ (reference sequence). Between the trimmed V and J ends, which lost 3 bases and 0 bases, there was a span of 15 bases. The length of the CDR3 is 18 residues. Here the CDR3 DNA reads TGTGCCAGCAGCTTTGGTTTATCCCCAAACTCTGGGGCCAACGTCCTGACTTTC. Its translation: CASSFGLSPNSGANVLTF. Filled out from reference TRBV7-9 and TRBJ2-6, the complete variable domain reads DTGVSQNPRHKITKRGQNVTFRCDPISEHNRLYWYRQTLGQGPEFLTYFQNEAQLEKSRLLSDRFSAERPKGSFSTLEIQRTEQGDSAMYLCASSFGLSPNSGANVLTFGAGSRLTVL.

In this sample, this clonotype turned up a few times. V is TRBV4-1 and J is TRBJ2-1; TRBD1 matches 9 bases. Germline values: CDR1 MGHRA, CDR2 YSYEKL. The CDR3 length is 16 residues. The J segment lost 6 bases and the V segment lost 2 bases, leaving 8 bases of the junction unmatched. The CDR3 loop reads CASSQHTGTGSNEQFF. For the CDR3, the DNA is TGCGCCAGCAGCCAACATACCGGGACAGGGAGCAATGAGCAGTTCTTC.

This clonotype was observed a few times. The chain uses TRBV18 and TRBJ1-2; D ambiguous. CDR1 is KGHSH and CDR2 is LQKENI in the germline V gene. V was shortened by 0 bases and J by 8 bases, with 13 bases between the two germline ends. CDR3 size: 14 residues. The CDR3 nucleotides read TGTGCCAGCTCACCACCGTCCGACAATCGAGGCTACACCTTC. It encodes CASSPPSDNRGYTF.

This clonotype was seen a few times. This chain connects TRBV24-1 to TRBJ2-2; 7 bases match TRBD1. Germline CDR1 KGHDR, CDR2 SFDVKD. This CDR3 is built from 16 residues. Trimming at V came to 4 bases and at J to 4 bases, leaving 8 bases not matched to a gene. The CDR3 region has the DNA TGTGCCACCAGTGACCTCAGGGGGTCGGGCACCGGGGAGCTGTTTTTT. It specifies CATSDLRGSGTGELFF.

In its sample, this clonotype was seen a few times. The chain joins TRBV2 to TRBJ2-1, with D possibly TRBD1 on 6 matching bases. This CDR3 comprises 13 residues. Trimming took off 8 bases at V and 6 bases at J, with 14 bases between the two ends. Germline V lookup: CDR1 SNHLY, CDR2 FYNNEI. CDR3 nucleotides: TGTGCCAGCCTCCCGGACAGCCCCAATGAGCAGTTCTTC. It translates to CASLPDSPNEQFF.

This clonotype was counted many times. The V call is TRBV19, the J call TRBJ1-5, with D possibly matching TRBD1 (5 bases). CDR1 is LNHDA and CDR2 is SQIVND in the germline V gene (reference sequence). Deletions cut 3 bases from V and 6 bases from J, with 12 bases between. The CDR3 spans 14 residues. The CDR3 is CASSIMRGVQPQHF. The CDR3 bases are TGTGCCAGTAGTATCATGCGAGGGGTTCAGCCCCAGCATTTT.

This clonotype was seen repeatedly, ten times or more. The chain recombines TRBV6-1 with TRBJ1-1; TRBD1 agrees at 7 bases. The CDR3 contains 16 residues. The V and J ends lost 5 bases and 1 base, in that order; junction bases with no gene match: 10. The germline V gene has CDR1 MNHNS and CDR2 SASEGT. The CDR3 DNA reads as TGTGCCAGCAGTCGACAGTGGGACAGCTCGAACACTGAAGCTTTCTTT. Its protein is CASSRQWDSSNTEAFF.

This clonotype was seen a few times. The chain couples TRBV18 to TRBJ2-1; D perhaps matches TRBD2 (5 bases). Germline V CDR1 and CDR2: KGHSH, LQKENI. Trimming cost V 3 bases and J 0 bases, with 6 bases left between them. CDR3 length: 14 amino acids. The chain's CDR3 is CASSPGISYNEQFF. The CDR3 DNA follows: TGTGCCAGCTCACCCGGGATCTCCTACAATGAGCAGTTCTTC. Full variable domain (rest looked up from reference TRBV18 and TRBJ2-1): NAGVMQNPRHLVRRRGQEARLRCSPMKGHSHVYWYRQLPEEGLKFMVYLQKENIIDESGMPKERFSAEFPKEGPSILRIQQVVRGDSAAYFCASSPGISYNEQFFGPGTRLTVL.

The sample holds many counts of this clonotype. This rearrangement joins TRBV6-6 to TRBJ1-3; 7 bases line up with TRBD1. The CDR3 is 18 amino acids. V gave up 1 base and J gave up 0 bases; unmatched junction bases: 9. The V gene's germline CDR1 is MNHNY and CDR2 SVGAGI (reference sequence). The CDR3, as DNA: TGTGCCAGCAGTTACTTTGCTGACAGGGTTAACTCTGGAAACACCATATATTTT. This sequence encodes CASSYFADRVNSGNTIYF.

CDR3 in DNA: TGTGCCAGCAGCTCAACTGGACCCGAGCGGTACGTC. This gives the protein CASSSTGPERYV. The V and J genes are TRBV7-6 and TRBJ2-7; D not certain. Germline values: CDR1 SGHVS, CDR2 FNYEAQ. CDR3 length: 12 residues.